This is a list of T cell receptor beta chains from one sample in a study of CD8 T cells in Susac syndrome. MiXCR, applied by TCRdb to the immunoSEQ multiplex PCR reads, yields one record per CDR3 protein. This table holds around 140,000 distinct CDR3 sequences, about 95% found once. Sequencing used CD4+ T cells from PBMCs. These receptors all stem from a human donor with Susac syndrome. CDR3s leave out the opening cysteine and the closing phenylalanine or tryptophan. The order of the fields is J gene, D gene, V gene, clone size, CDR3 protein. The D gene is left open where the match is weak. Size tells how often a clone was seen (once, few, many) or the class of an expanded clone, and some rows leave it out.

TRBJ2-5 | - | TRBV30 | - | AWIAGTVGKETQY
TRBJ2-1 | - | TRBV20-1 | - | SGRRTSYNEQF
TRBJ2-5 | - | TRBV20-1 | once | SARDSGTQETQY
TRBJ1-2 | - | TRBV12-3/TRBV12-4 | - | ASRGSVGGYT
TRBJ1-1 | - | TRBV9 | - | ASSVGTSMNTEAF
TRBJ1-2 | TRBD1 | TRBV10-3 | - | AISDDTGGLSYT
TRBJ1-1 | - | TRBV6-5 | - | ASSYSVQRGIEAF
TRBJ2-5 | TRBD1 | TRBV29-1 | - | SVDYSTGYGTQY
TRBJ2-7 | - | TRBV5-1 | - | ASSSMTGSYEQY
TRBJ2-2 | - | TRBV4-2 | - | ASSQDRLKNTGELF
TRBJ1-2 | TRBD1 | TRBV4-2 | - | ASSQGTGIGGYT
TRBJ2-1 | TRBD2 | TRBV12-3/TRBV12-4 | - | ASSFTQGTSGRSHYNEQF
TRBJ2-3 | - | TRBV20-1 | - | SARDFADTQY
TRBJ1-2 | - | TRBV5-1 | - | ASSFGGLEYGYT
TRBJ2-7 | TRBD2 | TRBV27 | once | ASSPQTSWNEQY
TRBJ2-1 | - | TRBV7-2 | - | ASRPTRDTEQF
TRBJ2-3 | - | TRBV28 | - | ASRDKSTDTQY
TRBJ2-7 | - | TRBV7-9 | - | ASSLSIGQQY
TRBJ1-2 | - | TRBV6-5 | - | ASSYSQGYGYT
TRBJ2-2 | - | TRBV12-3/TRBV12-4 | - | ASSSWDTRPTGELF
TRBJ1-1 | TRBD1 | TRBV30 | - | ACSGTADLEAF
TRBJ1-6 | - | TRBV29-1 | - | SVGQGGNSPLH
TRBJ2-7 | TRBD2 | TRBV7-6 | - | ASSLLAGPYEQY
TRBJ2-5 | TRBD1 | TRBV20-1 | - | SATTTGLGTQY
TRBJ1-1 | - | TRBV5-1 | - | ASSGDGLNTEAF
TRBJ2-7 | - | TRBV30 | - | AWSVWSGEQY